A single sample is the source of the 12 T cell receptor beta chains below, sequenced in a study of monozygotic twins with inflammatory bowel disease. TCRdb re-called the 5' RACE reads and catalogs CDR3 proteins one per entry, DNA excluded. This sample's table has approximately 200,000 distinct CDR3 sequences. Sequencing used blood. Receptors originate from a human donor with ulcerative colitis or Crohn's disease, or a healthy co-twin of an affected twin (not recorded which).

The chain couples TRBV6-5 to TRBJ2-4. CDR1 and CDR2 from the germline V gene are MNHEY and SVGAGI. The CDR3 length is 13 residues. The CDR3: CVVRQVAKNIQYF.

The chain couples TRBV12-3 or TRBV12-4 to TRBJ1-4; without DNA, the TCRdb call of TRBD1 cannot be checked. The CDR3 loop spans 18 amino acids. This chain's CDR3 is CASSSTNRGWGVNEKLFF.

The V and J genes are TRBV20-1 and TRBJ2-7; TCRdb lists TRBD1, though no DNA is available to test this call. The germline CDR1 and CDR2 sequences are DFQATT and SNEGSKA (reference sequence). The CDR3 has 12 residues. CDR3 protein: CSAGTAPYEQYF.

This chain joins TRBV7-9 and TRBJ1-1. The CDR3 runs to 12 residues. From germline, CDR1 is SEHNR and CDR2 FQNEAQ (reference sequence). CDR3: CASSFSNSEAFF.

V is TRBV28 and J is TRBJ1-5. CDR3 length: 12 residues. Germline CDR1 is MDHEN and CDR2 is SYDVKM. The CDR3 protein is CASKDLNQPQHF.

The chain combines TRBV6-2 or TRBV6-3 with TRBJ1-6; with no DNA, the TCRdb D assignment of TRBD1 cannot be verified. Germline assignment: CDR1 MNHEY and CDR2 SVGEGT. The CDR3 totals 14 residues. The CDR3 protein is CASRSQGADSPLHF.

The chain joins TRBV10-1 to TRBJ2-1; TCRdb lists TRBD2, though no DNA is available to test this call. Germline V CDR1 and CDR2: WNHNN, SYGVQD (reference sequence). The CDR3 sequence is 14 residues long. The CDR3 is CASSPSGAVDEQFF.

The genes are TRBV6-6 and TRBJ1-4. CDR1 is MNHNY, CDR2 SVGAGI, per germline (reference sequence). The CDR3 is 13 amino acids. CDR3 residues: CASSYRGYEKLFF.

CDR3 loop: CASNPPDRGMNEQFF. This chain uses TRBV6-1 with TRBJ2-1; the TCRdb D gene call, TRBD1, has no DNA to confirm it. Germline lookup yields CDR1 MNHNS and CDR2 SASEGT. This CDR3 region has 15 residues.

This rearrangement joins TRBV19 to TRBJ2-1; TCRdb outputs TRBD1, but without DNA this stays unchecked. Looked up from germline, CDR1 is LNHDA and CDR2 is SQIVND (reference sequence). The CDR3 loop spans 13 amino acids. The CDR3 loop reads CASSTQGNNEQFF.

The chain employs TRBV10-3 and TRBJ2-5; the TCRdb call, TRBD1, lacks DNA for checking. Germline V gives CDR1 ENHRY, CDR2 SYGVKD. CDR3 size: 16 residues. CDR3 residues: CAISVGGTGPQETQYF.

V usage is TRBV10-3 and J usage is TRBJ2-3. This CDR3 has 11 amino acids. Germline V CDR1 and CDR2: ENHRY, SYGVKD. The CDR3 reads CAISDERTQYF.